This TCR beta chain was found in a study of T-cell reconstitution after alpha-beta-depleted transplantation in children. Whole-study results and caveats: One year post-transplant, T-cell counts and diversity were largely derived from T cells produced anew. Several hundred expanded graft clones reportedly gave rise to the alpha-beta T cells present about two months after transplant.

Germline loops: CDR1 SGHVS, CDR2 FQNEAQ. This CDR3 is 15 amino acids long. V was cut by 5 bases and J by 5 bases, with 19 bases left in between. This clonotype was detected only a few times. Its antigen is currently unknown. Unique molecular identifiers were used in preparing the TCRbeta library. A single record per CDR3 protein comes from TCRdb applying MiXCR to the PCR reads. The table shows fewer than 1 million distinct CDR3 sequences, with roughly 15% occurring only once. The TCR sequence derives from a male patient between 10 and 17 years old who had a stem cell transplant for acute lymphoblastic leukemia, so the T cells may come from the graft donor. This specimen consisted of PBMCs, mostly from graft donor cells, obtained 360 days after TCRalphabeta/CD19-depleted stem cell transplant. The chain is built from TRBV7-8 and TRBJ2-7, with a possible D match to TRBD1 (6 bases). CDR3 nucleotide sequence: TGTGCCAGCAGCCCAGGGGTTTGGGGAGAGGACGAGCAGTACTTC. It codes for CASSPGVWGEDEQYF.